This T cell receptor (beta chain) derives from a study of spatial heterogeneity in lung cancer. The sample holds many counts of this clonotype. Sample time point: blood at routine non-recurrence follow-up after resection. No cell sorting; template was whole RNA from tumor, lung tissue or PBMC. The library protocol tagged each TCR cDNA with a unique molecular identifier. Each CDR3 protein is one row after TCRdb ran MiXCR on the 5' RACE reads. The sample lists about 16,000 distinct CDR3 sequences; just under 6.5% were seen once. CDR3 length: 14 residues. V lost 4 bases and J lost 5, with 14 bases in between. Germline V gene data show CDR1 as SGHAT and CDR2 as FQNNGV.

The genes are TRBV11-2 and TRBJ2-5; maybe TRBD1 (5 bases). Sequenced here: PBMCs, sampled at follow-up. This clonotype originated in a male donor with early-stage non-small cell lung cancer. The CDR3 loop is CASSSRQTAETQYF. CDR3 nucleotide sequence: TGTGCCAGCAGCTCACGGCAGACAGCGGAGACCCAGTACTTC.